A selection of T cell receptor beta chains follows, all from one sample in a study of beta chain features in type 1 diabetes. Method: immunoSEQ multiplex PCR; TCRdb's copy keeps in-frame clones and lacks some. Of roughly 170,000 clones in the sample, around an eighth are singletons; the top ten hold less than 0.7%. The sequencing input was central memory CD4+ T cells from blood. Receptors originate from a woman between 18 and 30 years old in good health. CDR3s leave out the opening cysteine and the closing phenylalanine or tryptophan. D genes are given only for firm matches.

D: TRBD2
V: TRBV4-1
CDR3: ASSLIAGYYEQY

D: TRBD1
V: TRBV19
CDR3: ASSIAGQGLNTEAF

D: .
V: TRBV2
CDR3: ASSGEVTGELF

D: TRBD1
V: TRBV6-5
CDR3: ASISPGQNYGYT

D: TRBD2
V: TRBV2
CDR3: ASKEREGYEQY

D: TRBD2
V: TRBV5-4
CDR3: ASTGGSSSGANVLT

D: .
V: TRBV28
CDR3: ASSLPTNQETQY

D: .
V: TRBV30
CDR3: AWRPKSLNTEAF

D: TRBD2
V: TRBV30
CDR3: AWSTGRHSTDTQY

D: .
V: TRBV6-1
CDR3: ASSEGQRFMNTEAF

D: TRBD2
V: TRBV30
CDR3: AWSGLAAYNEQF

D: TRBD2
V: TRBV10-1
CDR3: ASSPSGGKNIQY

D: .
V: TRBV28
CDR3: ASSFVRGDYGYT